This is a list of T cell receptor beta chains from one sample in a study of naive and memory T cell subsets. TCRdb re-derived calls from the 5' RACE reads in MiXCR, one entry per CDR3 protein. This sample has 25,000 to 30,000 distinct CDR3 sequences; around a quarter occur once, and the top ten carry approximately 1.7%. All receptors derive from a female donor in good health. The CDR3 runs from the conserved cysteine through the conserved F or W. A D gene is named only where the DNA matches it firmly. Clone sizes are given selectively: once, few, many, or a class where the clone is expanded.

TRBV5-1	-	TRBJ2-2	-	CASSLIGGRANTGELFF	TGCGCCAGCAGCTTGATTGGCGGACGAGCGAACACCGGGGAGCTGTTTTTT
TRBV12-3/TRBV12-4	-	TRBJ2-6	TRBD1	CASSSDRISGANVLTF	TGTGCCAGCAGTTCGGACAGGATCTCTGGGGCCAACGTCCTGACTTTC
TRBV29-1	many	TRBJ1-1	-	CSVARANTEAFF	TGCAGCGTTGCCAGGGCGAACACTGAAGCTTTCTTT
TRBV20-1	few	TRBJ2-2	-	CSAKQLDGELFF	TGCAGTGCTAAGCAGTTGGACGGGGAGCTGTTTTTT
TRBV29-1	-	TRBJ2-2	TRBD1	CSVSSKDRVTGELFF	TGCAGCGTTTCCTCTAAGGACAGGGTCACCGGGGAGCTGTTTTTT
TRBV29-1	few	TRBJ2-5	TRBD2	CSVSHRLAGAPGTQYF	TGCAGCGTTTCCCATAGACTAGCGGGGGCCCCAGGGACCCAGTACTTC
TRBV7-7	many	TRBJ2-5	TRBD1	CASSTSTGFGETQYF	TGTGCCAGCAGCACGTCGACAGGGTTTGGAGAGACCCAGTACTTC
TRBV6-5	-	TRBJ2-7	TRBD1	CASSSRGTDPYEQYF	TGTGCCAGCAGTTCCCGAGGGACAGACCCCTACGAGCAGTACTTC
TRBV10-1	many	TRBJ2-2	-	CASSDYDFLTANTGELFF	TGCGCCAGCAGTGATTATGATTTTTTAACAGCGAACACCGGGGAGCTGTTTTTT
TRBV29-1	few	TRBJ2-3	-	CSVGTSIYTQYF	TGCAGCGTTGGGACGTCGATCTATACGCAGTATTTT